A selection of T cell receptor beta chains follows, all from one sample in a study of blood T cell repertoires in COVID-19. This table comes from immunoSEQ multiplex PCR, and its TCRdb copy is limited to in-frame clones, with some not included. The sample yields about 370,000 clones, around 91% seen once. The sample taken for sequencing was PBMCs or T cells enriched from blood (not recorded which). The receptors shown here come from a young man who had recovered from COVID-19. The CDR3 runs from the conserved cysteine through the conserved F or W. The D gene is left open where the match is weak. Size values are once, few and many counts, or a class for expanded clones, and some rows have none.

d_gene	v_gene	abundance	j_gene	CDR3aa	CDR3nt
NA	TRBV7-2	NA	TRBJ1-3	CASSTQELSSGNTIYF	TGTGCCAGCAGCACCCAAGAGTTGAGCTCTGGAAACACCATATATTTT
TRBD2	TRBV7-9	NA	TRBJ2-7	CASSTGLAGSSYEQYF	TGTGCCAGCAGCACTGGACTAGCGGGCTCTTCCTACGAGCAGTACTTC
TRBD2	TRBV11-2	NA	TRBJ2-1	CASSLVASGGVYNEQFF	TGTGCCAGCAGCTTAGTGGCTAGCGGGGGTGTTTACAATGAGCAGTTCTTC
TRBD2	TRBV4-3	NA	TRBJ2-3	CASSQDIPRTSGRTADTQYF	TGCGCCAGCAGCCAAGATATCCCTAGGACTAGCGGGAGGACAGCAGATACGCAGTATTTT
TRBD2	TRBV7-9	NA	TRBJ2-7	CASSLTGTSDEQYF	TGTGCCAGCAGCCTTACCGGGACTAGTGACGAGCAGTACTTC
TRBD2	TRBV16	once	TRBJ2-7	CASSQSGLAGGNYEQYF	TGTGCCAGCAGCCAATCGGGGCTAGCGGGAGGTAACTACGAGCAGTACTTC
NA	TRBV9	NA	TRBJ1-1	CASSARRNTEAFF	TGTGCCAGCAGCGCTAGAAGAAACACTGAAGCTTTCTTT
TRBD2	TRBV19	NA	TRBJ2-1	CASRPLGLAVSSYNEQFF	TGTGCCAGTAGGCCATTGGGACTAGCGGTTAGCTCCTACAATGAGCAGTTCTTC
NA	TRBV10-3	NA	TRBJ1-4	CAISEQGSNEKLFF	TGTGCCATCAGTGAGCAGGGGTCTAATGAAAAACTGTTTTTT
TRBD1	TRBV28	NA	TRBJ1-6	CASSQGAPYNSPLHF	TGTGCCAGCAGCCAGGGGGCCCCCTATAATTCACCCCTCCACTTT
NA	TRBV7-3	NA	TRBJ2-3	CASSSQKTDTQYF	TGTGCCAGCAGCTCCCAAAAAACAGATACGCAGTATTTT
NA	TRBV7-3	NA	TRBJ2-2	CASSSNSRGNTGELFF	TGTGCCAGCAGCTCCAACTCACGGGGGAACACCGGGGAGCTGTTTTTT
NA	TRBV24-1	NA	TRBJ2-1	CATSDPGLSNEQFF	TGTGCCACCAGTGATCCCGGTTTGAGCAATGAGCAGTTCTTC
TRBD1	TRBV27	NA	TRBJ1-5	CASSLRMTGAQPQHF	TGTGCCAGCAGTTTACGCATGACAGGGGCTCAGCCCCAGCATTTT
NA	TRBV2	NA	TRBJ2-5	CASSDEETQYF	TGTGCCAGCAGTGACGAAGAGACCCAGTACTTC
TRBD2	TRBV27	NA	TRBJ2-1	CASSPTRTSLNEQFF	TGTGCCAGCAGTCCGACCCGGACTAGTTTAAATGAGCAGTTCTTC
TRBD2	TRBV5-1	NA	TRBJ2-1	CASSLGSGGNEQFF	TGCGCCAGCAGCTTGGGATCGGGAGGGAATGAGCAGTTCTTC
TRBD2	TRBV4-3	NA	TRBJ2-7	CASSQGTSGRGPYEQYF	TGCGCCAGCAGCCAAGGGACTAGCGGGAGGGGACCCTACGAGCAGTACTTC
TRBD1	TRBV2	few	TRBJ2-7	CASRPGQGYLRGSSEQYF	TGTGCCAGCAGACCGGGACAGGGCTACTTAAGGGGATCTTCCGAGCAGTACTTC
TRBD2	TRBV19	NA	TRBJ2-2	CASTGGRYTGELFF	TGTGCCAGTACAGGCGGGAGATACACCGGGGAGCTGTTTTTT
NA	TRBV12-3/TRBV12-4	NA	TRBJ2-5	CASSQDSQETQYF	TGTGCCAGCAGCCAAGACAGCCAAGAGACCCAGTACTTC